These 18 T cell receptor beta chains came from one sample sequenced in a study of shared clonotypes between healthy human individuals. Profiling relied on immunoSEQ multiplex PCR, and the TCRdb table lists in-frame clones only, not all of them. The sample holds about 1 million clones, about 84% seen once. Sequenced input: memory CD4+ T cells from PBMCs. Subset in this sample: CD45RA-negative fraction. The receptors stem from a man younger than 35 in good health. Some clones in this sample may be carry-over from other donors' samples.

V and J are TRBV9 and TRBJ2-2; possible D gene TRBD2, 6 bases. V lost 1 base and J 4 bases, leaving 14 bases between the germline ends. Germline loops: CDR1 SGDLS, CDR2 YYNGEE. This CDR3 has 16 residues. DNA for the CDR3: TGTGCCAGCAGCGTACAGGCAGTTAGCGGCACCGGGGAGCTGTTTTTT. The encoded protein is CASSVQAVSGTGELFF.

CDR3 DNA: TGTGCCAGCAGTTCAAGACTAGCGGGACCTCGCGGCGGGGAGCTGTTTTTT. Protein sequence: CASSSRLAGPRGGELFF. The chain joins TRBV28 to TRBJ2-2; TRBD2 aligns across 11 bases. The CDR3 extends over 17 amino acids. V shed 4 bases, J shed 7 bases, and the junction held 11 bases outside the gene matches. Germline CDR1 MDHEN, CDR2 SYDVKM.

The rearrangement uses TRBV9 and TRBJ2-7, with D perhaps being TRBD1 or TRBD2 (6 bases each). The germline V gene has CDR1 SGDLS and CDR2 YYNGEE. CDR3 length: 14 residues. Trimming removed 4 bases from V and 6 bases from J, with 17 bases in between. The CDR3 DNA is TGTGCCAGCAGCAAGGGGCGCAGGGGAGGCGAGCAGTACTTC. Amino acid sequence: CASSKGRRGGEQYF.

The V and J genes are TRBV2 and TRBJ2-1, with D perhaps matching TRBD1 or TRBD2 (5 bases each). Germline V CDR1 and CDR2: SNHLY, FYNNEI. The CDR3 extends over 14 amino acids. V lost 6 bases to trimming and J lost 4 bases, with 13 bases between them. The CDR3 sequence: CASRGSRGYNEQFF. CDR3 DNA sequence: TGTGCCAGCAGGGGGTCGAGGGGTTACAATGAGCAGTTCTTC.

The chain employs TRBV29-1 and TRBJ2-1, with D uncertain. Trimming shortened V by 4 bases and J by 9 bases, and 16 bases separated the two germline ends. This CDR3 contains 13 residues. The germline V gene encodes CDR1 SQVTM and CDR2 ANQGSEA. The CDR3 loop reads CSVGLVLVGEQFF. CDR3 nucleotides: TGCAGCGTTGGGCTAGTCCTGGTGGGTGAGCAGTTCTTC.

There are a few counts of this clone. This chain uses TRBV5-1 with TRBJ2-1; D possibly corresponds to TRBD2 (6 bases). The length of the CDR3 is 15 residues. Germline CDR1 reads SGHRS; CDR2 reads YFSETQ. V lost 0 bases and J lost 3, with 10 bases in between. In DNA, the CDR3 is TGCGCCAGCAGCTTGGGCGGGGATGGCTACAATGAGCAGTTCTTC. Protein product: CASSLGGDGYNEQFF.

This clone has a handful of counts. V gene TRBV6-1 combines with J gene TRBJ1-1, with D uncertain. Germline loops: CDR1 MNHNS, CDR2 SASEGT. The CDR3 sequence is 13 residues long. The V end lost 6 bases, the J end lost 0 bases, and 8 bases lay between the germline ends. Here the CDR3 DNA reads TGTGCCAGCAGAGGGTCTTTGAACACTGAAGCTTTCTTT. Its protein product is CASRGSLNTEAFF.

The chain joins TRBV11-2 to TRBJ2-3; 10 bases are shared with TRBD2. Germline V gene sequence: CDR1 SGHAT, CDR2 FQNNGV. V dropped 5 bases and J dropped 6; count of bases not matched to a gene: 11. The CDR3 contains 16 residues. The DNA of the CDR3 is TGTGCCAGCAGCCGAACAGCGGGAGGGGTGGGCGATACGCAGTATTTT. This codes for CASSRTAGGVGDTQYF.

The genes are TRBV2 and TRBJ2-1; 7 positions match TRBD1. Germline-derived CDR1 and CDR2 are SNHLY and FYNNEI. This CDR3 has 12 residues. The trim removed 6 bases at V and 10 bases at J, leaving 6 bases unmatched. This chain's CDR3 is CASSPQGREQFF. The CDR3 region has the DNA TGTGCCAGCAGCCCACAGGGGAGAGAGCAGTTCTTC. Full variable domain (remainder filled in from reference TRBV2 and TRBJ2-1): EPEVTQTPSHQVTQMGQEVILRCVPISNHLYFYWYRQILGQKVEFLVSFYNNEISEKSEIFDDQFSVERPDGSNFTLKIRSTKLEDSAMYFCASSPQGREQFFGPGTRLTVL.

This chain uses TRBV28 with TRBJ2-3; maybe TRBD1 (5 bases). Looked up from germline, CDR1 is MDHEN and CDR2 is SYDVKM. Trimming cost V 11 bases and J 5 bases, with 20 bases left between them. The CDR3 spans 14 residues. CDR3 sequence (DNA): TGTGCCTGGACAATACCCGGGCTGGGAGATACGCAGTATTTT. As protein: CAWTIPGLGDTQYF.

The chain couples TRBV6-5 to TRBJ1-5, with a weak D call TRBD1 (5 bases). CDR1 is MNHEY and CDR2 is SVGAGI in the germline V gene. V was shortened by 0 bases and J by 3 bases, with 12 bases between the two germline ends. The CDR3 is made up of 16 amino acids. The CDR3 bases are TGTGCCAGCAGTTACTCGTCATGGGGCCTCAATCAGCCCCAGCATTTT. Translated, it gives CASSYSSWGLNQPQHF.

The V gene is TRBV12-5, the J gene TRBJ1-5; D unclear. Germline V gene sequence: CDR1 LGHNT, CDR2 FRNRAP. The CDR3 contains 13 residues. V was trimmed by 5 bases and J by 1 base, leaving 6 bases between them. The CDR3 DNA is TGTGCTAGTGGTCTCGAAAGCAATCAGCCCCAGCATTTT. As protein: CASGLESNQPQHF.

This chain joins TRBV7-2 and TRBJ2-3, with 7 bases lining up with TRBD1. The CDR3 loop spans 15 amino acids. From germline, CDR1 is SGHTA and CDR2 FQGNSA. V dropped 5 bases and J dropped 1; count of bases not matched to a gene: 6. The CDR3 reads CASSKRTGRTDTQYF. The CDR3 DNA sequence: TGTGCCAGCAGCAAAAGGACAGGACGCACAGATACGCAGTATTTT. The full variable domain, with the rest looked up from reference TRBV7-2 and TRBJ2-3, is GAGVSQSPSNKVTEKGKDVELRCDPISGHTALYWYRQSLGQGLEFLIYFQGNSAPDKSGLPSDRFSAERTGGSVSTLTIQRTQQEDSAVYLCASSKRTGRTDTQYFGPGTRLTVL.

This chain links TRBV18 with TRBJ1-3; 7 nucleotides line up with TRBD1. The CDR3 length is 16 residues. Germline-derived CDR1 and CDR2 are KGHSH and LQKENI. V lost 5 bases and J lost 4; bases outside the gene matches: 11. In DNA form, the CDR3 reads TGTGCCAGCTCAAGAAACAGGGGCTCGATCGGAAACACCATATATTTT. Residues: CASSRNRGSIGNTIYF.

The chain uses TRBV30 and TRBJ2-1; 9 bases are a match to TRBD2. Germline V lookup: CDR1 GTSNPN, CDR2 SVGIG (reference sequence). V lost 5 bases, J lost 6 bases, and 8 bases stayed unmatched. This CDR3 spans 14 amino acids. CDR3 region: CAWARLAGSNEQFF. The DNA of the CDR3 is TGTGCCTGGGCCCGGCTAGCGGGAAGCAATGAGCAGTTCTTC.

The chain joins TRBV5-1 to TRBJ2-2, with D possibly being TRBD1 (7 bases). V was trimmed by 3 bases and J by 7 bases, leaving 13 bases between them. Germline assignment: CDR1 SGHRS and CDR2 YFSETQ. The CDR3 has 14 residues. CDR3 residues: CASSSTGRDGELFF. CDR3 sequence (DNA): TGCGCCAGCAGCTCGACAGGGCGGGACGGGGAGCTGTTTTTT.

The genes are TRBV6-5 and TRBJ1-2, with D possibly TRBD1 on 5 matching bases. Germline CDR1 and CDR2: MNHEY and SVGAGI. The CDR3 has 15 residues. The V end lost 4 bases, the J end lost 1 base, and 13 bases lay between the germline ends. CDR3 bases: TGTGCCAGCAGTTCTACGGGACTCAGTAACTATGGCTACACCTTC. Its protein product is CASSSTGLSNYGYTF.

This clone was seen a handful of times. V gene TRBV4-2 combines with J gene TRBJ2-7; tentatively, D is TRBD1 (7 bases). The length of the CDR3 is 19 residues. The V end lost 4 bases, the J end lost 5 bases, and 30 bases lay between the germline ends. Germline CDR1 LGHNA, CDR2 YNFKEQ. CDR3 sequence (DNA): TGTGCCAGCAGCCGCTGGGGTGGCAGGGGGGAAGACGTGTCCCACGAGCAGTACTTC. Translated: CASSRWGGRGEDVSHEQYF.